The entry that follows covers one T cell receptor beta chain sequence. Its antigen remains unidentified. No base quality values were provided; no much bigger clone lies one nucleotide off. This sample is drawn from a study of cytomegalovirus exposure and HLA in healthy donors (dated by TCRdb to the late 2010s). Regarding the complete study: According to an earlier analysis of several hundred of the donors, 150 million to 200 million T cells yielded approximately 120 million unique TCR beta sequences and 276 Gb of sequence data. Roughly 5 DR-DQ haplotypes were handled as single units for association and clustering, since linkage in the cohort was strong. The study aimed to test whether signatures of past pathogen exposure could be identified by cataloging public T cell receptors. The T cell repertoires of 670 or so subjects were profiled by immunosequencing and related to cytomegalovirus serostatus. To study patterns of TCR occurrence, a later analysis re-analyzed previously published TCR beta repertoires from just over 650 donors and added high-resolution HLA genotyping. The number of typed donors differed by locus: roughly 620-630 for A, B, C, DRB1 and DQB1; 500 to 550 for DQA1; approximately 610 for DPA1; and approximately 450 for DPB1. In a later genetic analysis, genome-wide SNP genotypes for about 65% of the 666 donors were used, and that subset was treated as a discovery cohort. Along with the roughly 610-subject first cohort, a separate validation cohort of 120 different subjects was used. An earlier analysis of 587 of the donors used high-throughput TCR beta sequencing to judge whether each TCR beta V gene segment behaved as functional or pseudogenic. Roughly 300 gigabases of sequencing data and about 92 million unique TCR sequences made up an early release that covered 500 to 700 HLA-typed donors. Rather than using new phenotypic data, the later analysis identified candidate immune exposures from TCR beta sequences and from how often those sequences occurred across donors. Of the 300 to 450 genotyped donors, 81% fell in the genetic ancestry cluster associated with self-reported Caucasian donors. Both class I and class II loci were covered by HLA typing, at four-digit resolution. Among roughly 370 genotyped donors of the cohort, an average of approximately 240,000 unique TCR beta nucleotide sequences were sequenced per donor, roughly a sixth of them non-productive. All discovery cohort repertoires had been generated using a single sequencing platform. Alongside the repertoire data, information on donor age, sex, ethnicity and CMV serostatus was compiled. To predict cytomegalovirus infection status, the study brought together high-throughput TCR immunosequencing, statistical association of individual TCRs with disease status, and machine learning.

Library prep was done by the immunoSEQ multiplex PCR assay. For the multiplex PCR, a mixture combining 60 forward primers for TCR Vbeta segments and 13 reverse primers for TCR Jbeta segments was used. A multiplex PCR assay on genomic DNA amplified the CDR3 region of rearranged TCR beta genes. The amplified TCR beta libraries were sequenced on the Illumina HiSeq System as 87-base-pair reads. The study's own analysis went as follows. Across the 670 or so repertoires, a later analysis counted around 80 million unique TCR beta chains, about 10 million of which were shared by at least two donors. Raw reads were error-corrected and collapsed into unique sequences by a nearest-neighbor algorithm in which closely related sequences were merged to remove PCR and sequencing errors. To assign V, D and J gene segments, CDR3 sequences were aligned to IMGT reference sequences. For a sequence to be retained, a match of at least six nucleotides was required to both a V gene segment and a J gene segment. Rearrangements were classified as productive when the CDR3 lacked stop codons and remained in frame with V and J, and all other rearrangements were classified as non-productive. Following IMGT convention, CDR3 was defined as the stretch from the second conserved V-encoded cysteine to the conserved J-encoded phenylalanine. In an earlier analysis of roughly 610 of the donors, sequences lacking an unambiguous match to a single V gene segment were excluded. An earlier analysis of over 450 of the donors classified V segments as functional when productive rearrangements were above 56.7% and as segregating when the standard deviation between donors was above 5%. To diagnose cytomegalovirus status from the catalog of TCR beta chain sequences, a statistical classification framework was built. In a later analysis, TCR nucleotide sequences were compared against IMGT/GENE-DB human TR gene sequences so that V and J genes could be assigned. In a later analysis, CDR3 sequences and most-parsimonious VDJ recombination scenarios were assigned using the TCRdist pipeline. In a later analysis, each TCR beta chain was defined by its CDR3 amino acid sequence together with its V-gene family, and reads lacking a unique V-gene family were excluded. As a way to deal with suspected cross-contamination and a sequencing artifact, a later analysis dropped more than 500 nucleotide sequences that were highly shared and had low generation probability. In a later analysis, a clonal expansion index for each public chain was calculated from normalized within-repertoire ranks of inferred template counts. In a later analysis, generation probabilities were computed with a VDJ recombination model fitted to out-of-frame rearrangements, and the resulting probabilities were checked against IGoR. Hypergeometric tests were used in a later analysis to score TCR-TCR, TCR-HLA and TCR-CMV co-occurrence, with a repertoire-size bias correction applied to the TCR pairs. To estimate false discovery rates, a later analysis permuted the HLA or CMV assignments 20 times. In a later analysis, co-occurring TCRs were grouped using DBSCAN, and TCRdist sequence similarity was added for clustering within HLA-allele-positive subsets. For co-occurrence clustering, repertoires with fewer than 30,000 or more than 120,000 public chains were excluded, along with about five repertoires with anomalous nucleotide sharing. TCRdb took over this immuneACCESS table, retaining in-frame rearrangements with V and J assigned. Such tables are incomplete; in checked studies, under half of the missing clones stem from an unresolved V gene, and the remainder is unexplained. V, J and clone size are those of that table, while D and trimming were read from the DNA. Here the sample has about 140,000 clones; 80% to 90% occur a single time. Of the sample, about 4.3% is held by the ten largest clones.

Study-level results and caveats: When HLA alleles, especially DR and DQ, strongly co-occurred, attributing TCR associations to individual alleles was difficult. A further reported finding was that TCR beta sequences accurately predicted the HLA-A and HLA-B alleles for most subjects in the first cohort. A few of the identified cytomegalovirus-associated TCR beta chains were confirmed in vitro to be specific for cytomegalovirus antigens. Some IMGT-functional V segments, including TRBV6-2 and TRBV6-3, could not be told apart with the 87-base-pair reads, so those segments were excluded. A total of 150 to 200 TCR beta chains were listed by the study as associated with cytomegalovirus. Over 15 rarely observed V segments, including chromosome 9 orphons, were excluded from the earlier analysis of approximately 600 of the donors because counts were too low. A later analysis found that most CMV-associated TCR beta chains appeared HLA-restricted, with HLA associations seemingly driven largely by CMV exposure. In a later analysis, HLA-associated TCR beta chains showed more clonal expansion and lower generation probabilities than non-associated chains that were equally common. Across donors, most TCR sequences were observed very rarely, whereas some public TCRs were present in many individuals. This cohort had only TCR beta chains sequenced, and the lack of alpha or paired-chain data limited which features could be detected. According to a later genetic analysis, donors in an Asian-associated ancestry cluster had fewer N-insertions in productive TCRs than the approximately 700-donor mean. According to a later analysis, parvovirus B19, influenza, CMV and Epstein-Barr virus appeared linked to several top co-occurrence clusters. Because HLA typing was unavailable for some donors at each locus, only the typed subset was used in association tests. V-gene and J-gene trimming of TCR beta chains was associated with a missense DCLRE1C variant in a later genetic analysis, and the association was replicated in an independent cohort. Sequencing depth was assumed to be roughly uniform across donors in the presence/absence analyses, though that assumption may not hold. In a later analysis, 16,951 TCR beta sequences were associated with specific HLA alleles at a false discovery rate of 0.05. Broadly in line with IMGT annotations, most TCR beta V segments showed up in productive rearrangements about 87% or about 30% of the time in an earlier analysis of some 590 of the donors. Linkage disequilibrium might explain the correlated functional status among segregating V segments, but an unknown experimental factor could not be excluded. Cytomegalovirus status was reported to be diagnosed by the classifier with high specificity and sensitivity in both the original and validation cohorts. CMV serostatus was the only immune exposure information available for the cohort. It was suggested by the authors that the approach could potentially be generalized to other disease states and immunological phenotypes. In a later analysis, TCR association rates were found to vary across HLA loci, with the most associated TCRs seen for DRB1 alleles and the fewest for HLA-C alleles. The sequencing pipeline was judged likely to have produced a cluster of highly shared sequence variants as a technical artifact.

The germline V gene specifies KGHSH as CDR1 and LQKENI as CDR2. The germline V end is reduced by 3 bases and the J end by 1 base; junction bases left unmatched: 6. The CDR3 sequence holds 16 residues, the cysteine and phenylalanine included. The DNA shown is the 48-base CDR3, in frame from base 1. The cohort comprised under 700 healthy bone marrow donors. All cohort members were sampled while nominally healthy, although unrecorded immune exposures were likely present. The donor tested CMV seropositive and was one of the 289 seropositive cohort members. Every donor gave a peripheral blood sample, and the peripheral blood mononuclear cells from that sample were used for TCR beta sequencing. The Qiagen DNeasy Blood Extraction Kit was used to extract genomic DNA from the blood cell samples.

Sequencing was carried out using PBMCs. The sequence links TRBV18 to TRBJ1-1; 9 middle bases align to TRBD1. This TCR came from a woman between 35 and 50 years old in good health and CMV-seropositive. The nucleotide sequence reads TGTGCCAGCTCACCGTCCGTGGACAGGGGGAACACTGAAGCTTTCTTT. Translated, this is CASSPSVDRGNTEAFF.